The T cell receptor (beta chain) described here comes from a study of OX40 agonist ivuxolimab in advanced cancers. The overall study: As their treatment, patients were administered ivuxolimab, an agonistic anti-OX40 (CD134) antibody.

There are 14 residues in the CDR3. V gave up 0 bases and J gave up 6 bases; unmatched junction bases: 6. Germline V gene lookup returns CDR1 SGHRS and CDR2 YFSETQ. Sampling times: baseline, cycle 4 day 1, cycle 7 day 1. TCRdb keeps only in-frame clones here, not all; method: immunoSEQ multiplex PCR. In the table there are some 76,000 clones, about nine tenths of which are singletons. V gene TRBV5-1 combines with J gene TRBJ2-7, with 7 nucleotides matching TRBD2. The source of this sequence is an adult with an advanced solid tumor such as melanoma, head and neck, liver or kidney cancer. Sample: CD4+ or CD8+ T cells sorted from blood, taken in a trial of the OX40 agonist ivuxolimab. CDR3 residues: CASSLALAVGEQYF. DNA for the CDR3: TGCGCCAGCAGCTTGGCGCTAGCGGTAGGCGAGCAGTACTTC.